What follows are 8 T cell receptor beta chains derived from one specimen sequenced in a study of shared clonotypes between healthy human individuals. Libraries were prepared by immunoSEQ multiplex PCR; TCRdb keeps only in-frame clonotypes and omits some of them. This sample has about 770,000 clones, with 72% found just once. Sequencing was done on a sample of memory CD4+ T cells sorted from blood. Subset described: CD45RA-negative fraction. These receptors originate from a woman younger than 45 in good health.

The DNA of the CDR3 is TGTGCCAGCAGCTTAGTCCCACAGCCGCTAGCCAAAAACATTCAGTACTTC. This sequence encodes CASSLVPQPLAKNIQYF. The rearrangement uses TRBV7-9 and TRBJ2-4, with D uncertain. This CDR3 is built from 17 residues. V shed 1 base and J shed 0 bases, with 13 bases lying between them. The germline gives CDR1 SEHNR, CDR2 FQNEAQ (reference sequence).

This chain uses TRBV5-4 with TRBJ2-1, with TRBD1 matching over 10 bases. The germline gives CDR1 SGHNT, CDR2 YYREEE (reference sequence). The trim removed 2 bases at V and 7 bases at J, leaving 12 bases unmatched. The CDR3 consists of 17 residues. CDR3 DNA: TGTGCCAGCAGCTTCCCGGGACAGGGGATCGGTCGGAATGAGCAGTTCTTC. Encoded protein: CASSFPGQGIGRNEQFF.

A note on this clone: The same CDR3 arises from other DNA sequences in this sample as well. The chain links TRBV4-2 to TRBJ2-1; 10 bases fit TRBD2. The trim removed 0 bases at V and 4 bases at J, leaving 0 bases unmatched. The CDR3 runs to 15 residues. Germline CDR1 is LGHNA and CDR2 is YNFKEQ. CDR3 amino acids: CASSQELAGYNEQFF. In nucleotides, the CDR3 is TGTGCCAGCAGCCAAGAACTAGCGGGATACAATGAGCAGTTCTTC.

In its sample, this clone was seen a few times. The rearrangement uses TRBV7-2 and TRBJ2-3; 7 bases are a match to TRBD2. V gave up 5 bases and J gave up 6 bases; unmatched junction bases: 14. The CDR3 extends over 16 amino acids. Germline CDR1 reads SGHTA; CDR2 reads FQGNSA. CDR3 residues: CASSPTGTTRVDTQYF. The CDR3 nucleotides are TGTGCCAGCAGCCCCACGGGGACTACCCGTGTGGATACGCAGTATTTT.

This clone was counted between two and nine times. The chain combines TRBV7-9 with TRBJ1-2; TRBD1 agrees at 9 bases. The CDR3 totals 15 residues. Germline assignment: CDR1 SEHNR and CDR2 FQNEAQ (reference sequence). V trimming: 5 bases; J trimming: 1 base; junction bases outside the gene matches: 5. Here the CDR3 DNA reads TGTGCCAGCAGCCCTGGACAGGGGCATAACTATGGCTACACCTTC. Encoded protein: CASSPGQGHNYGYTF.

The genes are TRBV2 and TRBJ1-5, with 8 bases identical to TRBD1. Germline CDR1 reads SNHLY; CDR2 reads FYNNEI. This CDR3 contains 14 residues. J lost 6 bases, V lost 6 bases, and 7 bases had no gene match. CDR3 bases: TGTGCCAGCAGCGAGGACAGGGTGTCTCAGCCCCAGCATTTT. As protein: CASSEDRVSQPQHF.

The V gene is TRBV14, the J gene TRBJ2-5, with TRBD1 matching over 7 bases. The CDR3 loop spans 14 amino acids. CDR1 SGHDN and CDR2 FVKESK come from the germline V gene. Germline trimming cut 1 base from V and 7 bases from J; bases unmatched to any gene: 6. CDR3 amino acids: CASSQVHSGGTQYF. In nucleotides, the CDR3 is TGTGCCAGCAGCCAAGTGCATTCAGGGGGGACCCAGTACTTC.

This sequence joins TRBV4-1 and TRBJ2-3; D is unclear. V lost 1 base, J lost 8 bases, and 7 bases lay in between. Germline V gene sequence: CDR1 MGHRA, CDR2 YSYEKL. The CDR3 consists of 12 residues. The CDR3 DNA reads TGCGCCAGCAGCCAAGCGGCAGGTACGCAGTATTTT. It is translated as CASSQAAGTQYF.